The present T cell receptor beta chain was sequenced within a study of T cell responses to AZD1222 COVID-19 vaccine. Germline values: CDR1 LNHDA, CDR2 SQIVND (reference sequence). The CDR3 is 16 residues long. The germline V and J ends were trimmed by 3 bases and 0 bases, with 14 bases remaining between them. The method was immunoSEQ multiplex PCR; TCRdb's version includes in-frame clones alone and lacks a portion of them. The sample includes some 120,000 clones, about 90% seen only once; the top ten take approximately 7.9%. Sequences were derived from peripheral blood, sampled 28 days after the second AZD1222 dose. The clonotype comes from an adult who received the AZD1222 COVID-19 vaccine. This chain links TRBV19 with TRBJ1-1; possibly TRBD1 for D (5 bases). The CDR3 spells CASSISAGLMNTEAFF. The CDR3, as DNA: TGTGCCAGTAGTATCTCTGCGGGGCTCATGAACACTGAAGCTTTCTTT.